A selection of T cell receptor beta chains follows, all from one sample in a study. MiXCR, applied by TCRdb to the 5' RACE reads, yields one record per CDR3 protein. The sample contains some 9,100 distinct CDR3 sequences, approximately 15% of which appear only once. Sequences were obtained from Tregs sorted from blood. The receptors derive from a female donor with breast cancer. Both conserved end residues are part of each CDR3. The D gene is left open where the match is weak. Only part of the rows carry a size: once, few, many, or a class if the clone is expanded.

j_call v_call clone_size d_call cdr3_nt cdr3_aa
TRBJ2-1 TRBV29-1 - - TGCAGCGTTGAAGCCAACTACAATGAGCGGTTCTTC CSVEANYNERFF
TRBJ1-1 TRBV3-1 medium-sized - TGTGCCAGCAGCTCACACAGGGTGAGGATGACTGAAGCTTTCTTT CASSSHRVRMTEAFF
TRBJ2-2 TRBV5-1 few - TGCGCCACCCATAGCGGGAACACCGGGGAGCTGTTTTTT CATHSGNTGELFF
TRBJ2-3 TRBV7-8 medium-sized - TGTGCCAGCAGCTTAGCAGGTACGCAGTATTTT CASSLAGTQYF
TRBJ2-7 TRBV6-5 many - TGTGCCAGCAGTTACTCGTGGCGGAGCGACTCCTACGAGCAGTACTTC CASSYSWRSDSYEQYF
TRBJ2-6 TRBV7-2 medium-sized - TGTGCCAGCAGCCCCGACAGAGGGGCCAACGTCCTGACTTTC CASSPDRGANVLTF
TRBJ1-1 TRBV5-1 few TRBD1 TGCGCCAGCAGCTTGTTTTCAGGGGGAGACACTGAAGCTTTCTTT CASSLFSGGDTEAFF
TRBJ2-1 TRBV7-3 medium-sized TRBD1 TGTGCCAGCAGCTTAGGGACAGGCCTGACAAATGAGCAGTTCTTC CASSLGTGLTNEQFF
TRBJ1-4 TRBV2 many - TGTGCCACCAAGCAGGGAGTGGCTAATGAAAAACTGTTTTTT CATKQGVANEKLFF
TRBJ1-6 TRBV6-5 medium-sized TRBD1 TGTGCCAGCAGTCGGGACAGGGGTGTTTCACCCCTCCACTTT CASSRDRGVSPLHF